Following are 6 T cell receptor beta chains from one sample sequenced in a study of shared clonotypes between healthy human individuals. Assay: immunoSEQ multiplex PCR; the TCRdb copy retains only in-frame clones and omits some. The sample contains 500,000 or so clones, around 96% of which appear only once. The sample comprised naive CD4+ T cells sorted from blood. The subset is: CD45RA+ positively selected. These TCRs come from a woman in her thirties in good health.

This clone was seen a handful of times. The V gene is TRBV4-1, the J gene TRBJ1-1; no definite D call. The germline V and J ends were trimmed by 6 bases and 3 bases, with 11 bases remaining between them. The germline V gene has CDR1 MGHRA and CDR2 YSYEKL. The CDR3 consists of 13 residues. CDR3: CASRGPAYTEAFF. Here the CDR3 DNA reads TGCGCCAGCAGAGGCCCGGCCTACACTGAAGCTTTCTTT.

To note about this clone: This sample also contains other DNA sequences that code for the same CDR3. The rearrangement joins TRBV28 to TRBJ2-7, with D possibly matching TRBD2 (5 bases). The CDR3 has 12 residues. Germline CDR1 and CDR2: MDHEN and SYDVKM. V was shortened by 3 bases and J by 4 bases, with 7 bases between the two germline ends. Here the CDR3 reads CASSFSGYEQYF. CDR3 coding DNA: TGTGCCAGCAGTTTTTCGGGGTACGAGCAGTACTTC.

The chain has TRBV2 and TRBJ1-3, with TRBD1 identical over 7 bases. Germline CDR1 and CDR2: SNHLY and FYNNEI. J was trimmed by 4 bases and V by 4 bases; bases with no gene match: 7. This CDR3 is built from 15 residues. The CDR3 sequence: CASSALGGGGNTIYF. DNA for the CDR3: TGTGCCAGCAGTGCCTTAGGAGGGGGCGGAAACACCATATATTTT.

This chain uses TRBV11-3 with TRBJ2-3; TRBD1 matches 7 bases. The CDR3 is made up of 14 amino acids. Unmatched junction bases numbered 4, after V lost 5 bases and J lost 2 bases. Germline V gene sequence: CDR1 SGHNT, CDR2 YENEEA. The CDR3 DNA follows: TGTGCCAGCAGCCCCGACAGGGTCACAGATACGCAGTATTTT. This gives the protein CASSPDRVTDTQYF.

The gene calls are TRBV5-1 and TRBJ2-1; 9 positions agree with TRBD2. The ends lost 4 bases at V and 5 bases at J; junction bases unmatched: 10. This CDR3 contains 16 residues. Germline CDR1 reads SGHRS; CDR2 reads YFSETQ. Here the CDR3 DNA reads TGCGCCAGCAGCGGGAGCGGGAGGACTGGGGACAATGAGCAGTTCTTC. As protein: CASSGSGRTGDNEQFF.

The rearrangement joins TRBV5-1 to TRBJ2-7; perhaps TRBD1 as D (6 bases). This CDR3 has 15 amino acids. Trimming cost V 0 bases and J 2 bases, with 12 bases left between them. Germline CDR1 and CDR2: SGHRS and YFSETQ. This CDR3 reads CASSLALGATYEQYF. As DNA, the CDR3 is TGCGCCAGCAGCTTGGCCTTGGGGGCCACCTACGAGCAGTACTTC.